The 27 T cell receptor beta chains below all came from one sample that was sequenced in a study of blood T cell repertoires in COVID-19. Using immunoSEQ multiplex PCR, the repertoire was profiled, and TCRdb retains in-frame clones only, with some absent. The sample holds 140,000 to 150,000 clones, around 87% seen once. The material sequenced was PBMCs or T cells enriched from blood (not recorded which). The receptor set was obtained from a man between 60 and 75 years old who had recovered from COVID-19.

This rearrangement joins TRBV7-9 to TRBJ2-4; 12 positions match TRBD1. In germline, CDR1 is SEHNR, CDR2 FQNEAQ (reference sequence). V trimming: 3 bases; J trimming: 8 bases; junction bases outside the gene matches: 8. This CDR3 region has 16 residues. The CDR3: CASSLGQGAGKYIQYF. CDR3 nucleotides: TGTGCCAGCAGCTTGGGACAGGGGGCGGGAAAGTACATTCAGTACTTC. Full variable domain (missing parts from reference TRBV7-9 and TRBJ2-4): DTGVSQNPRHKITKRGQNVTFRCDPISEHNRLYWYRQTLGQGPEFLTYFQNEAQLEKSRLLSDRFSAERPKGSFSTLEIQRTEQGDSAMYLCASSLGQGAGKYIQYFGAGTRLSVL.

The V gene is TRBV6-1, the J gene TRBJ1-6; a weak D match, TRBD1 (6 bases). This CDR3 is 14 amino acids long. Trimming took off 2 bases at V and 15 bases at J, with 17 bases between the two ends. The germline V gene has CDR1 MNHNS and CDR2 SASEGT. The CDR3 region has the DNA TGTGCCAGCAGTGAAAGGGGACAACTGCTCCACCTCCACTTT. Protein sequence: CASSERGQLLHLHF.

This chain connects TRBV19 to TRBJ2-5, with 9 bases lining up with TRBD1. The length of the CDR3 is 14 residues. The germline V gene has CDR1 LNHDA and CDR2 SQIVND (reference sequence). V lost 8 bases and J lost 5; bases outside the gene matches: 9. CDR3 nucleotides: TGTGCCAGTCGGGACAGGGCCTCCGGTGAGACCCAGTACTTC. This sequence encodes CASRDRASGETQYF.

The gene calls are TRBV5-1 and TRBJ2-2, with TRBD1 as a possible D gene (6 bases). Germline V gives CDR1 SGHRS, CDR2 YFSETQ. The V gene lost 1 base and the J gene lost 3 bases, with 16 bases spanning the gap. CDR3 length: 17 residues. The CDR3, as DNA: TGCGCCAGCAGCTTGTTCCCGCGGACAGCGGACACCGGGGAGCTGTTTTTT. It translates to CASSLFPRTADTGELFF. Full variable domain (rest looked up from reference TRBV5-1 and TRBJ2-2): KAGVTQTPRYLIKTRGQQVTLSCSPISGHRSVSWYQQTPGQGLQFLFEYFSETQRNKGNFPGRFSGRQFSNSRSEMNVSTLELGDSALYLCASSLFPRTADTGELFFGEGSRLTVL.

The J gene is TRBJ2-7, the V gene TRBV10-3; D remains unclear. The ends were cut back, 0 bases at V and 3 bases at J, with 12 bases in the middle. This CDR3 is 15 amino acids long. Germline-derived CDR1 and CDR2 are ENHRY and SYGVKD. CDR3 loop: CAISESTAADYEQYF. The DNA of the CDR3 is TGTGCCATCAGTGAGTCGACGGCGGCCGACTACGAGCAGTACTTC.

This clone was seen a single time. The chain employs TRBV2 and TRBJ1-1; perhaps TRBD1 as D (6 bases). Germline values: CDR1 SNHLY, CDR2 FYNNEI. CDR3 length: 16 residues. V was shortened by 2 bases and J by 2 bases, with 15 bases between the two germline ends. The CDR3 bases are TGTGCCAGCAGTGAATTACAGGGACCCCCTAACACTGAAGCTTTCTTT. It codes for CASSELQGPPNTEAFF.

The V and J genes are TRBV6-5 and TRBJ2-7; D ambiguous. The germline V gene encodes CDR1 MNHEY and CDR2 SVGAGI. The length of the CDR3 is 12 residues. Trimming removed 0 bases from V and 5 bases from J, with 5 bases in between. The CDR3 sequence is CASSYSLNEQYF. As DNA, the CDR3 is TGTGCCAGCAGTTACTCTTTAAACGAGCAGTACTTC.

This chain connects TRBV6-5 to TRBJ2-3, with no clear D. The CDR3 spans 11 residues. V lost 7 bases and J lost 4, with 6 bases in between. CDR1 and CDR2 from the germline V gene are MNHEY and SVGAGI. This chain's CDR3 is CASIRADTQYF. CDR3 bases: TGTGCCAGCATTCGAGCAGATACGCAGTATTTT.

CDR3 sequence: CASSVLSTQYF. In DNA form, the CDR3 reads TGTGCCAGCAGTGTCCTTAGCACCCAGTACTTC. J is TRBJ2-5 and V is TRBV25-1, with no clear D. Trimming shortened V by 4 bases and J by 8 bases, and 8 bases separated the two germline ends. The CDR3 spans 11 residues. Germline V CDR1 and CDR2: MGHDK, SYGVNS.

The gene calls are TRBV30 and TRBJ1-4; 9 nucleotides line up with TRBD1. The CDR3 covers 14 residues. After removal of 7 bases from V and 6 bases from J, the junction contained 9 bases not matched to a gene. CDR1 is GTSNPN, CDR2 SVGIG, per germline (reference sequence). CDR3: CASRAGTGHEKLFF. CDR3 DNA: TGTGCCTCGCGGGCCGGGACAGGGCATGAAAAACTGTTTTTT.

The chain links TRBV19 to TRBJ1-3; D gene unclear. Germline loops: CDR1 LNHDA, CDR2 SQIVND (reference sequence). The CDR3 is made up of 13 amino acids. V was clipped by 3 bases and J by 2 bases, with 5 bases between them. The CDR3 reads CASSISAGNTIYF. As DNA, the CDR3 is TGTGCCAGTAGTATCAGCGCTGGAAACACCATATATTTT.

This chain uses TRBV19 with TRBJ1-1, with D unresolved. The V end was cut by 8 bases, the J end by 0 bases, with 10 bases between. From germline, CDR1 is LNHDA and CDR2 SQIVND (reference sequence). The CDR3 spans 13 residues. CDR3 sequence (DNA): TGTGCCAGTTCCCGGGTCATGAACACTGAAGCTTTCTTT. It encodes CASSRVMNTEAFF.

The V gene is TRBV7-8, the J gene TRBJ2-1; D might be TRBD2 (7 bases). Germline loops: CDR1 SGHVS, CDR2 FQNEAQ. The CDR3 sequence is 13 residues long. V was pared by 3 bases and J by 9 bases, with 12 bases between. The CDR3 nucleotides are TGTGCCAGCAGCTTCGGGGGGCTGGGTGAGCAGTTCTTC. Its translation is CASSFGGLGEQFF.

This chain connects TRBV24-1 to TRBJ2-3; a weak D match, TRBD1 (6 bases). Germline loops: CDR1 KGHDR, CDR2 SFDVKD. Trimming removed 5 bases at V and 0 bases at J, with 11 bases between. The CDR3 loop spans 15 amino acids. The CDR3 sequence is CATSAVGHSTDTQYF. For the CDR3, the DNA is TGTGCCACCAGTGCGGTGGGACACAGCACAGATACGCAGTATTTT.

The V gene is TRBV30, the J gene TRBJ2-5, with D tentatively TRBD2 (6 bases). V lost 3 bases, J lost 8 bases, and 16 bases lay in between. CDR3 length: 13 amino acids. CDR1 and CDR2 from the germline V gene are GTSNPN and SVGIG (reference sequence). Here the CDR3 reads CAWRVAVRGTQYF. The CDR3 region has the DNA TGTGCCTGGAGGGTAGCGGTACGTGGTACCCAGTACTTC.

This clone has only a few counts. The genes are TRBV6-5 and TRBJ1-1; D possibly corresponds to TRBD1 (5 bases). The V gene lost 6 bases and the J gene lost 2 bases, with 16 bases spanning the gap. The V gene's germline CDR1 is MNHEY and CDR2 SVGAGI. The CDR3 contains 15 residues. This chain's CDR3 is CASSPWGRANTEAFF. The CDR3 DNA reads as TGTGCCAGCAGCCCCTGGGGCAGGGCAAACACTGAAGCTTTCTTT.

The chain joins TRBV10-3 to TRBJ2-7; 8 bases align to TRBD2. This CDR3 has 11 residues. CDR1 and CDR2 from the germline V gene are ENHRY and SYGVKD. V was pared by 11 bases and J by 6 bases, with 6 bases of the junction left unmatched. The CDR3 loop is CAAGGRVEQYF. CDR3 DNA: TGTGCCGCGGGGGGCAGGGTCGAGCAGTACTTC.

The chain carries TRBV6-2 or TRBV6-3 and TRBJ2-1; 10 positions agree with TRBD1. CDR3 length equals 15 residues. The germline V gene encodes CDR1 MNHEY and CDR2 SVGEGT. Unmatched junction bases numbered 7, after V lost 6 bases and J lost 5 bases. The CDR3 DNA reads TGTGCCAGCAGCGATCGACAGGGGGCCCACAATGAGCAGTTCTTC. Its translation is CASSDRQGAHNEQFF.

This chain connects TRBV23-1 to TRBJ2-2; 7 bases are shared with TRBD2. TRBV23-1 is an open reading frame, and its role is uncertain. V lost 6 bases to trimming and J lost 4 bases; unmatched junction nucleotides: 8. This CDR3 comprises 15 residues. CDR3 sequence reads: CASSSGLGSTGELFF. DNA of the CDR3: TGCGCCAGCAGCTCTGGACTAGGGAGCACCGGGGAGCTGTTTTTT.

The gene calls are TRBV28 and TRBJ1-6; tentative D call: TRBD1 (5 bases). The CDR3 consists of 16 residues. CDR1 is MDHEN and CDR2 is SYDVKM in the germline V gene. V was cut by 6 bases and J by 6 bases, with 18 bases left in between. CDR3 nucleotides: TGTGCCAGCAGGGTAATTGACAGTCCCGTTAATTCACCCCTCCACTTT. Residues: CASRVIDSPVNSPLHF.

The chain employs TRBV6-4 and TRBJ2-3, with 10 bases identical to TRBD2. Per germline, CDR1 MRHNA and CDR2 SNTAGT. The CDR3 is 16 residues long. V dropped 6 bases and J dropped 3; count of bases not matched to a gene: 9. CDR3 amino acids: CASSTKQREGTDTQYF. DNA for the CDR3: TGTGCCAGCAGCACAAAACAGCGGGAGGGAACAGATACGCAGTATTTT.

The chain carries TRBV2 and TRBJ2-1, with 7 bases lining up with TRBD1. In germline, CDR1 is SNHLY, CDR2 FYNNEI. The CDR3 is 14 amino acids. J was trimmed by 2 bases and V by 4 bases; bases with no gene match: 2. Here the CDR3 DNA reads TGTGCCAGCAGTGCTGACAGGGCCTACAATGAGCAGTTCTTC. Encoded protein: CASSADRAYNEQFF.

The chain is built from TRBV7-8 and TRBJ2-5; D is undetermined. The CDR3 contains 15 residues. Trimming removed 5 bases from V and 2 bases from J, with 15 bases in between. The germline CDR1 and CDR2 sequences are SGHVS and FQNEAQ. This chain's CDR3 is CASSLGSTAQETQYF. CDR3 nucleotides: TGTGCCAGCAGCCTCGGTAGCACCGCGCAAGAGACCCAGTACTTC. Full variable domain (remainder filled in from reference TRBV7-8 and TRBJ2-5): GAGVSQSPRYKVAKRGQDVALRCDPISGHVSLFWYQQALGQGPEFLTYFQNEAQLDKSGLPSDRFFAERPEGSVSTLKIQRTQQEDSAVYLCASSLGSTAQETQYFGPGTRLLVL.

The V and J genes are TRBV6-5 and TRBJ1-2; maybe TRBD1 (5 bases). CDR3 length: 14 amino acids. V was trimmed by 3 bases and J by 5 bases, leaving 13 bases between them. CDR1 MNHEY and CDR2 SVGAGI come from the germline V gene. For the CDR3, the DNA is TGTGCCAGCAGTTATAGGGGATCCCGATATGGCTACACCTTC. Translated: CASSYRGSRYGYTF.

This rearrangement joins TRBV18 to TRBJ1-1; 7 nucleotides match TRBD1. The CDR3 length is 14 residues. In germline, CDR1 is KGHSH, CDR2 LQKENI. V dropped 3 bases and J dropped 5; count of bases not matched to a gene: 6. CDR3 loop: CASSPRQGETEAFF. For the CDR3, the DNA is TGTGCCAGCTCACCGAGACAGGGCGAGACTGAAGCTTTCTTT.

The V gene is TRBV15, the J gene TRBJ2-7, with TRBD2 as a possible D gene (5 bases). Germline CDR1 reads LNHNV; CDR2 reads YYDKDF (reference sequence). Between the trimmed V and J ends, which lost 4 bases and 2 bases, there was a span of 18 bases. This CDR3 is built from 16 residues. The CDR3 reads CATSTHPRELTYEQYF. As DNA, the CDR3 is TGTGCCACCAGCACTCACCCAAGGGAGCTTACCTACGAGCAGTACTTC.

The CDR3 loop reads CASSSGQESSYEQYF. The CDR3 bases are TGTGCCAGCAGCTCCGGACAGGAGAGCTCCTACGAGCAGTACTTC. This chain uses TRBV7-3 with TRBJ2-7; 7 nucleotides match TRBD1. This CDR3 is built from 15 residues. V dropped 4 bases and J dropped 0; count of bases not matched to a gene: 6. Germline assignment: CDR1 SGHTA and CDR2 FQGTGA.